This TCR beta chain was identified in a study of metastatic and nonmetastatic thyroid tumors (dated by TCRdb to about 2020). As for the study more broadly: Repertoires were compared across peripheral blood and tumor or nodule tissue samples from malignant and benign thyroid patients. Study-level results and caveats: TCR beta diversity was reported as significantly higher in malignant tumors than in benign nodules, in both blood and tumor samples.

To prepare the library, PCR was applied. Instrument on record: Illumina HiSeq 4000. High-throughput sequencing was used to profile the TCR beta-chain CDR3 region of each patient. On the study's bioinformatics: A classifier to discriminate distant-metastatic papillary thyroid cancer patients was built from CDR3 differences across clinicopathological groups. The Shannon index was used to measure repertoire diversity, and the Morisita-Horn index was used to measure how similar tumor and blood repertoires were. The raw public data were reprocessed by TCRdb itself: fastp quality trimming at Q25, MiXCR clonotype calling, in-frame beta chains only. The V and J calls shown here were made by TCRdb, not taken from the authors' results. This sample is represented by over 25,000 clones; 16% of them were singletons. The top ten clonotypes cover 4% to 5% of the sample. Looking up the germline V gene yields CDR1 SGDLS and CDR2 YYNGEE. A distance of 16 bases separates the germline ends of V and J, which lose 0 bases and 7 bases respectively. Measured from the cysteine to the phenylalanine, the CDR3 is 16 residues long. The read is trimmed to its CDR3 DNA, 48 bases read in frame from base 1.

Before undergoing thyroid surgery, none of the patients had been given any kind of treatment. Using T-cell receptor beta sequencing, the study looked back at clinical samples from patients collected from about 2011 to 2019. This clone was found many times. Its antigen specificity is not known. Per-nucleotide qualities are absent, and no much larger clonotype sits a single base away. Material for sequencing was blood. This TCR came from a female donor with papillary thyroid cancer or a benign thyroid nodule (not recorded which). Some clones in this sample may be carry-over from other donors' samples. The chain joins TRBV9 to TRBJ1-4; TRBD1 is a weak D gene call, 5 bases matching. The base sequence is TGTGCCAGCAGCGTAGATGAGGGGTCGGAGTCTGAAAAACTGTTTTTT. Its protein is CASSVDEGSESEKLFF.